These T cell receptor beta chains were read from a single sample in a study of OX40 agonist ivuxolimab in advanced cancers. Clones were read by immunoSEQ multiplex PCR, and TCRdb kept only the in-frame ones, dropping some. This table has around 75,000 clones, roughly 89% appearing once. This specimen was CD4+ or CD8+ T cells sorted from blood, taken in a trial of the OX40 agonist ivuxolimab. Every receptor here comes from an adult with an advanced solid tumor such as melanoma, head and neck, liver or kidney cancer. CDR3s include the opening cysteine and the closing phenylalanine or tryptophan. Each record gives: clone size, V gene, D gene, J gene, CDR3 protein, CDR3 DNA. The D gene is left open where the match is weak. Clone size is shown for a subset of rows, as once, few, many or a class of expanded clone.

NA	TRBV28	TRBD1	TRBJ2-7	CASSLRQGVSYEQYF	TGTGCCAGCAGTTTGCGACAGGGGGTCTCCTACGAGCAGTACTTC
NA	TRBV6-1	TRBD1	TRBJ2-5	CASSGTGRETQYF	TGTGCCAGCAGTGGGACAGGGAGAGAGACCCAGTACTTC
NA	TRBV11-3	NA	TRBJ2-2	CASSRDQTGELFF	TGTGCCAGCAGCAGGGACCAAACCGGGGAGCTGTTTTTT
NA	TRBV5-1	NA	TRBJ2-6	CASSGWSGANVLTF	TGCGCCAGCAGCGGTTGGTCTGGGGCCAACGTCCTGACTTTC
medium-sized	TRBV6-5	NA	TRBJ2-7	CASSRDPGGGNEQYF	TGTGCCAGCAGTCGAGATCCAGGAGGAGGCAACGAGCAGTACTTC
NA	TRBV29-1	TRBD1	TRBJ2-5	CSVQPQGWETQYF	TGCAGCGTTCAACCACAGGGGTGGGAGACCCAGTACTTC
NA	TRBV2	NA	TRBJ1-1	CASSEASRGNTEAFF	TGTGCCAGCAGTGAAGCCTCGAGGGGGAACACTGAAGCTTTCTTT
NA	TRBV11-2	TRBD2	TRBJ2-4	CASSPASSGNNIQYF	TGTGCCAGCAGCCCCGCGAGTAGCGGGAACAACATTCAGTACTTC
once	TRBV6-6	TRBD2	TRBJ2-7	CASFARGEGAHEQYF	TGTGCCAGCTTCGCGCGGGGGGAAGGGGCCCACGAGCAGTACTTC
few	TRBV6-6	NA	TRBJ1-5	CASSRSVLNQPQHF	TGTGCCAGCAGCCGGTCGGTTCTAAATCAGCCCCAGCATTTT
NA	TRBV7-2	TRBD1	TRBJ2-7	CASSLVQGARYEQYF	TGTGCCAGCAGCTTAGTGCAGGGGGCGAGGTACGAGCAGTACTTC
NA	TRBV5-1	NA	TRBJ1-1	CASSWGSASLEAFF	TGCGCCAGCAGCTGGGGATCGGCCAGCCTTGAAGCTTTCTTT
few	TRBV19	NA	TRBJ1-5	CASSIPFWSHQPQHF	TGTGCCAGTAGTATACCGTTTTGGAGCCACCAGCCCCAGCATTTT
NA	TRBV10-3	NA	TRBJ2-3	CAISSATADTQYF	TGTGCCATCAGTTCTGCTACGGCAGATACGCAGTATTTT
NA	TRBV5-1	TRBD2	TRBJ2-5	CASTDLAEETQYF	TGCGCCAGCACCGATCTAGCGGAAGAGACCCAGTACTTC
once	TRBV5-4	NA	TRBJ2-7	CASSLDRNTYEQYF	TGTGCCAGCAGCTTGGACAGGAATACCTACGAGCAGTACTTC
few	TRBV15	TRBD1	TRBJ1-1	CATSRDSGQGKAFF	TGTGCCACCAGCAGAGATAGTGGACAGGGGAAGGCTTTCTTT
NA	TRBV19	NA	TRBJ2-3	CASSISRVRNTQYF	TGTGCCAGTAGTATAAGTAGGGTAAGGAATACGCAGTATTTT
NA	TRBV7-2	NA	TRBJ1-4	CASSLGGGEKLFF	TGTGCCAGCAGCTTAGGGGGTGGCGAAAAACTGTTTTTT
NA	TRBV7-9	NA	TRBJ1-1	CASSLDGAYTEAFF	TGTGCCAGCAGCTTAGACGGGGCTTACACTGAAGCTTTCTTT
NA	TRBV5-1	NA	TRBJ2-7	CASSLNVDSYEQYF	TGCGCCAGCAGCCTTAATGTCGACAGCTACGAGCAGTACTTC
NA	TRBV5-1	NA	TRBJ1-4	CASSPDGGQMEKLFF	TGCGCCAGCAGCCCCGACGGGGGGCAAATGGAAAAACTGTTTTTT
NA	TRBV5-1	NA	TRBJ2-7	CASSFSTGLSYEQYF	TGCGCCAGCAGCTTTTCGACAGGCCTCTCCTACGAGCAGTACTTC
NA	TRBV28	NA	TRBJ1-1	CASSLVVGESTEAFF	TGTGCCAGCAGTTTAGTAGTAGGGGAGAGCACTGAAGCTTTCTTT